These T cell receptor beta chains were read from a single sample in a study of shared clonotypes between healthy human individuals. Generated by immunoSEQ multiplex PCR, the TCRdb table keeps only in-frame clones and is missing some. Of some 1 million clones listed, about 70% are singletons. The sequenced sample consisted of memory CD4+ T cells sorted from blood. All receptors come from a man between 18 and 29 years old in good health. CDR3s include the opening cysteine and the closing phenylalanine or tryptophan. A D gene is named only where the DNA matches it firmly. Size is omitted from some rows. Given values are once, few, many or a class for expanded clones.

v_gene	j_gene	abundance	d_gene	CDR3nt	CDR3aa
TRBV10-3	TRBJ1-1	.	.	TGTGCCATCAGTGAGTCCGAGGGGCCCAACACTGAAGCTTTCTTT	CAISESEGPNTEAFF
TRBV5-6	TRBJ2-3	.	.	TGTGCCAGCAGCTTGGCTTTCTCAGATACGCAGTATTTT	CASSLAFSDTQYF
TRBV7-9	TRBJ2-7	few	TRBD1	TGTGCCAGCAGCTTAGATGGGACAGGGGGCTACGAGCAGTACTTC	CASSLDGTGGYEQYF
TRBV5-5	TRBJ1-1	.	.	TGTGCCAGCAGACCGGACCGGGCGATGAACACTGAAGCTTTCTTT	CASRPDRAMNTEAFF
TRBV28	TRBJ2-4	.	TRBD1	TGTGCCAGCAGTTTAGGTGGGGAACAGGGGGGTCTGAACATTCAGTACTTC	CASSLGGEQGGLNIQYF
TRBV30	TRBJ2-2	.	TRBD2	TGTGCCTGGAGGAGCGGGGTGTGGGACACCGGGGAGCTGTTTTTT	CAWRSGVWDTGELFF
TRBV7-3	TRBJ2-3	once	TRBD2	TGTGCCAGCAGCTTAGGAGCGGGGGGTAGAACAGATACGCAGTATTTT	CASSLGAGGRTDTQYF
TRBV5-1	TRBJ2-7	.	.	TGCGCCAGCAGCAGGGACCCAGCCTACGAGCAGTACTTC	CASSRDPAYEQYF
TRBV7-9	TRBJ2-7	.	TRBD1	TGTGCCAGCAGCCGAGGACAGGGGAGCGAGCAGTACTTC	CASSRGQGSEQYF
TRBV7-3	TRBJ2-1	once	.	TGTGCCAGCAGCTTCGAGCTGGGGATTAATGAGCAGTTCTTC	CASSFELGINEQFF
TRBV7-2	TRBJ2-2	.	.	TGTGCCAGCAGCTTGCGATGGGAATACACCGGGGAGCTGTTTTTT	CASSLRWEYTGELFF
TRBV10-1	TRBJ2-2	.	.	TGCGCCAGCAGTCCCGGGTCCCTGGGCACCGGGGAGCTGTTTTTT	CASSPGSLGTGELFF
TRBV7-2	TRBJ1-2	.	TRBD1	TGTGCCAGCAGCGCGGGGACAGGGGGGTACGGCTACACCTTC	CASSAGTGGYGYTF
TRBV29-1	TRBJ2-2	.	.	TGCAGCGTCGCCGGGACACTTACCGGGGAGCTGTTTTTT	CSVAGTLTGELFF
TRBV5-1	TRBJ1-6	.	TRBD1	TGCGCCAGTGGGACAGGCCCGGATTATAATTCACCCCTCCACTTT	CASGTGPDYNSPLHF
TRBV20-1	TRBJ2-3	once	.	TGCAGTGCTAGATTATCCGATACGCAGTATTTT	CSARLSDTQYF
TRBV19	TRBJ1-5	few	.	TGTGCCAGTAGGCCAGGGGATCAGCCCCAGCATTTT	CASRPGDQPQHF
TRBV30	TRBJ2-7	.	TRBD1	TGTGCCTGTCCGGGACAGCAAATGGGCGAGCAGTACTTC	CACPGQQMGEQYF
TRBV6-1	TRBJ2-1	.	TRBD2	TGTGCCAGCCTTCTAGCGGGGATCTACAATGAGCAGTTCTTC	CASLLAGIYNEQFF
TRBV10-3	TRBJ1-4	.	.	TGTGCCATCAGTGGGGGGGGAACTAATGAAAAACTGTTTTTT	CAISGGGTNEKLFF
TRBV11-2	TRBJ1-4	.	.	TGTGCCAGCAGCTTAGGGTTGACATTAGGAAGGGAAAAACTGTTTTTT	CASSLGLTLGREKLFF
TRBV11-2	TRBJ2-5	few	.	TGTGCCAGCGGCGTGCGACGACGGGAATTCCAAGAGACCCAGTACTTC	CASGVRRREFQETQYF
TRBV6-5	TRBJ1-5	.	.	TGTGCCAGCAGTTCCCAAGCGTTTGAGCCCCAGCATTTT	CASSSQAFEPQHF
TRBV18	TRBJ2-7	.	TRBD1	TGTGCCAGCTCTATGACAGGGCTCTCCGCCTACGAGCAGTACTTC	CASSMTGLSAYEQYF
TRBV15	TRBJ1-4	.	.	TGTGCCACCAGCAGAGAGGGGGCAGTGGCTAATGAAAAACTGTTTTTT	CATSREGAVANEKLFF
TRBV2	TRBJ2-7	.	.	TGTGCCAGCACGATGGACAGCCGTTACTACGAGCAGTACTTC	CASTMDSRYYEQYF
TRBV6-5	TRBJ1-6	.	.	TGTGCCAGCAGTTACTCGAGTAGGGCTTCACCCCTCCACTTT	CASSYSSRASPLHF
TRBV9	TRBJ2-3	.	.	TGTGCCAGCACCGTGGATGGGAGCACAGATACGCAGTATTTT	CASTVDGSTDTQYF
TRBV6-6	TRBJ2-1	.	.	TGTGCCCTCGGACGCCAAGGGCCCGAACTGGGGAATGAGCAGTTCTTC	CALGRQGPELGNEQFF
TRBV5-1	TRBJ1-5	.	.	TGCGCCAGCAGCGAGTCAGGGGAACCGGGGCAGCCCCAGCATTTT	CASSESGEPGQPQHF
TRBV6-1	TRBJ2-3	.	.	TGTGCCAGCAGTGAAGCCTCGTTTAGCACAGATACGCAGTATTTT	CASSEASFSTDTQYF
TRBV4-3	TRBJ2-3	.	.	TGCGCCAGCAGCCAAGAATTTGGGGTTTGGGGGACAGATACGCAGTATTTT	CASSQEFGVWGTDTQYF
TRBV18	TRBJ2-7	.	.	TGTGCCAGCTCACCACCGCTCAGCTACGAGCAGTACTTC	CASSPPLSYEQYF
TRBV5-5	TRBJ2-2	.	.	TGTGCCAGCAGCTTGAGGATGGCCTCAAACACCGGGGAGCTGTTTTTT	CASSLRMASNTGELFF
TRBV28	TRBJ1-2	.	.	TGTGCCAGCAGGGGGCTGGAGGGGCGAGATAACTATGGCTACACCTTC	CASRGLEGRDNYGYTF
TRBV19	TRBJ1-1	.	TRBD1	TGTGCCAGTAGTTCGGGACAGGCCCGATTTGAAGCTTTCTTT	CASSSGQARFEAFF
TRBV5-1	TRBJ2-7	.	.	TGCGCCAGCAGCGTCCCCTCCTACGAGCAGTACTTC	CASSVPSYEQYF
TRBV18	TRBJ1-5	.	TRBD1	TGTGCCAGCTCACCAAACACCCCGGGACAGGGCGGGCAGCCCCAGCATTTT	CASSPNTPGQGGQPQHF
TRBV7-8	TRBJ1-5	few	.	TGTGCCAGCAGCTCGTCCACAGGGATCAATCAGCCCCAGCATTTT	CASSSSTGINQPQHF
TRBV7-8	TRBJ2-1	.	.	TGTGCCAGCAGCCCAGCCAGCGGGCGCAATTACAGAAGCTCCTACAATGAGCAGTTCTTC	CASSPASGRNYRSSYNEQFF
TRBV6-6	TRBJ1-5	few	.	TGTGCCAGCACCAACCAGGGGAGGAGCAATCAGCCCCAGCATTTT	CASTNQGRSNQPQHF
TRBV19	TRBJ1-3	.	.	TGTGCCAGTAGGAGGGACGAGAGCTCTGGAAACACCATATATTTT	CASRRDESSGNTIYF
TRBV4-3	TRBJ2-2	.	.	TGCGCCAGCAGCCACAGCGGGAACACCGGGGAGCTGTTTTTT	CASSHSGNTGELFF
TRBV20-1	TRBJ2-7	.	.	TGCAGTGGGGTCGGCTCCTACGAGCAGTACTTC	CSGVGSYEQYF
TRBV6-1	TRBJ2-7	.	TRBD2	TGTGCCAGCAGAGTTTCCGGACTAGCGGCCTACGAGCAGTACTTC	CASRVSGLAAYEQYF
TRBV5-1	TRBJ1-2	.	.	TGCGCCAGCAGCTTGGACGGGGGCTATGGCTACACCTTC	CASSLDGGYGYTF
TRBV27	TRBJ2-5	.	TRBD2	TGTGCCACCTCCCCTCGAGGGAGGGGTGGGGAGACCCAGTACTTC	CATSPRGRGGETQYF
TRBV6-5	TRBJ1-2	.	.	TGTGCCAGCACCGACCGGGGGCCTAGTGGCTACACCTTC	CASTDRGPSGYTF
TRBV10-2	TRBJ2-5	.	.	TGCGCCAGCCTGGACATCGCAACCGAGACCCAGTACTTC	CASLDIATETQYF
TRBV5-1	TRBJ2-2	.	.	TGCGCCAGCAGCTTGTTTGCAGGGAACACCGGGGAGCTGTTTTTT	CASSLFAGNTGELFF
TRBV5-1	TRBJ2-3	.	.	TGCGCCAGCACGGTGGAGGTCACAGATACGCAGTATTTT	CASTVEVTDTQYF
TRBV5-4	TRBJ2-5	.	TRBD2	TGTGCCAGCAGCTTGGCCCTAGCGGGGGGGCAAGAGACCCAGTACTTC	CASSLALAGGQETQYF
TRBV18	TRBJ1-1	few	.	TGTGCCAGCTCACGAGATGAAACGGCGAACACTGAAGCTTTCTTT	CASSRDETANTEAFF
TRBV27	TRBJ2-7	.	.	TGTGCCAGCAGTCCCCGGACAGCGTCTCTCGAGCAGTACTTC	CASSPRTASLEQYF
TRBV2	TRBJ2-1	.	.	TGTGCCAGCACATTTGAGGGGTCAACTTACAATGAGCAGTTCTTC	CASTFEGSTYNEQFF
TRBV28	TRBJ2-4	.	TRBD1	TGTGCCAGCAGCTACGGCGGGACAGGGGCGTCCAAAAACATTCAGTACTTC	CASSYGGTGASKNIQYF
TRBV5-6	TRBJ1-6	.	TRBD1	TGTGCCAGCAGCTTGGGACAGGGATATAATTCACCCCTCCACTTT	CASSLGQGYNSPLHF